This TCR beta chain stems from a study of blood T cell repertoires in COVID-19. Study-wide context: Samples representing acute and convalescent COVID-19 were sourced from the United States, Italy and Spain. The cDNA or gDNA used as material had been derived from T cells, B-cell-depleted T cells, or PBMCs.

Germline-derived CDR1 and CDR2 are MNHEY and SMNVEV (reference sequence). V gave up 8 bases and J gave up 2 bases, with 10 bases separating them. CDR3 length: 13 amino acids. Per the original data handling: Reference gene primer amplification yielded estimated nucleated cell counts. TCRdb keeps only in-frame clones here, not all; method: immunoSEQ multiplex PCR. The DNA gave D and trimming, while V, J and clone size come from that table. The sample has about 81,000 clones, 88% seen once. The receptor was derived from a woman older than 75 with acute or convalescent COVID-19. Sequences were obtained from peripheral blood. This chain joins TRBV27 and TRBJ1-5; D ambiguous. The CDR3 here is CASSGSGNQPQHF. Written as DNA, the CDR3 is TGTGCCAGCTCCGGTTCGGGCAATCAGCCCCAGCATTTT.